This T cell receptor (beta chain) emerged from a study of vaccination effects on CD4 cells after COVID-19. Study-level background: A couple of convalescent donors provided samples 16 days and one week before vaccination.

Assay: immunoSEQ multiplex PCR; the TCRdb copy retains only in-frame clones and omits some. The data contain roughly 64,000 clones, about 69% of them seen just once; the ten biggest clones take up around a quarter. CDR3 length: 14 residues. Trimming cost V 8 bases and J 7 bases; bases outside gene matches: 12. Germline V gives CDR1 SGHRS, CDR2 YFSETQ. This clone was picked up one time. What it binds is unknown. General study findings and limits: Late post-vaccination, clones induced by infection and those induced by vaccine underwent marked clonal contraction.

Culture proceeded for under twelve days, and CD4+ T cells were then isolated. SARS-CoV-2 infected the person between March and December 2020, as confirmed by PCR. The authors replaced half the medium with IL-2 medium on days 3 and 7. The chain has TRBV5-1 and TRBJ2-7; 10 bases align to TRBD2. This sequence was found in a human donor who had a prior SARS-CoV-2 infection. Sequenced material: CD4+ T cells from PBMCs cultured without peptide, taken before COVID-19 vaccination. This CDR3 is CASARTSGVWEQYF. CDR3 coding DNA: TGCGCCAGTGCTCGGACTAGCGGAGTGTGGGAGCAGTACTTC.